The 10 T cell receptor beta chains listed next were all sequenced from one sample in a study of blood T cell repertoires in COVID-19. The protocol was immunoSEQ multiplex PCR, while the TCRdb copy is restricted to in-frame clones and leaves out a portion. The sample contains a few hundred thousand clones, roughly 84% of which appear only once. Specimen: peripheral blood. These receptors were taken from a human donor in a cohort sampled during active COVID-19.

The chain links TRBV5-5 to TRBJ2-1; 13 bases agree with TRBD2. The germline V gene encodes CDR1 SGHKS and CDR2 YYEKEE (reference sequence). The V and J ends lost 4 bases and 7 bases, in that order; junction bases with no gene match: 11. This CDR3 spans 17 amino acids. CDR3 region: CASSPGLAGVLGNEQFF. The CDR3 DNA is TGTGCCAGCAGCCCCGGACTAGCGGGAGTCCTAGGGAATGAGCAGTTCTTC.

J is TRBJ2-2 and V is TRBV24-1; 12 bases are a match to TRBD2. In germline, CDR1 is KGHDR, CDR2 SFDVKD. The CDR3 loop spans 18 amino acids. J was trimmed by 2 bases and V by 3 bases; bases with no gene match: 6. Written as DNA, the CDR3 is TGTGCCACCAGTGATCTCACTAGCGGGGGGTTAAACACCGGGGAGCTGTTTTTT. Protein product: CATSDLTSGGLNTGELFF.

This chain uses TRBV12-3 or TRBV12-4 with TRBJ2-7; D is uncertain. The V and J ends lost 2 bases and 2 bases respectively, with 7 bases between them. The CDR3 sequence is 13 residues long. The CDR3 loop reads CASSLQDTYEQYF. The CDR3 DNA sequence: TGTGCCAGCAGTTTACAGGATACCTACGAGCAGTACTTC.

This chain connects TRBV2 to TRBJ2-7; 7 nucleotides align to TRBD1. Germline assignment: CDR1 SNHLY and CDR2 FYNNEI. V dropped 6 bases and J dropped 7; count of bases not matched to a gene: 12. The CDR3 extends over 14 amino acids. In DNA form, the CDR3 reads TGTGCCAGCAGGGGGACAGCCGGTAAACGGGAGCAGTACTTC. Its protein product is CASRGTAGKREQYF.

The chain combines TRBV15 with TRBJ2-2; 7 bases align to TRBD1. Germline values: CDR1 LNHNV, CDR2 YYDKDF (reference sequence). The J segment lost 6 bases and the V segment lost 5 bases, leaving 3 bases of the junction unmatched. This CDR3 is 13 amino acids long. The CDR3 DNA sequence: TGTGCCACCAGCGACAGGGCAGCCGGGGAGCTGTTTTTT. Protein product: CATSDRAAGELFF. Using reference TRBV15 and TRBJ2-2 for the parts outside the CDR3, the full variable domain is DAMVIQNPRYQVTQFGKPVTLSCSQTLNHNVMYWYQQKSSQAPKLLFHYYDKDFNNEADTPDNFQSRRPNTSFCFLDIRSPGLGDTAMYLCATSDRAAGELFFGEGSRLTVL.

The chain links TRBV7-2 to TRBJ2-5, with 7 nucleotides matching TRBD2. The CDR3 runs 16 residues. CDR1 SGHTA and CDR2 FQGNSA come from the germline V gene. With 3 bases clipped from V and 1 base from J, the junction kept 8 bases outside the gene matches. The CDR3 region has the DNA TGTGCCAGCAGCTTCCGGACCGGGGGGAGCCAAGAGACCCAGTACTTC. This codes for CASSFRTGGSQETQYF.

The CDR3 coding sequence is TGTGCCAGCAGTTTGGAGGTTCCAACGCTATACAATGAGCAGTTCTTC. Translation: CASSLEVPTLYNEQFF. This chain uses TRBV28 with TRBJ2-1, with a possible D match to TRBD2 (5 bases). Trimming cost V 3 bases and J 4 bases, with 16 bases left between them. The CDR3 is 16 residues long. Germline V CDR1 and CDR2: MDHEN, SYDVKM.

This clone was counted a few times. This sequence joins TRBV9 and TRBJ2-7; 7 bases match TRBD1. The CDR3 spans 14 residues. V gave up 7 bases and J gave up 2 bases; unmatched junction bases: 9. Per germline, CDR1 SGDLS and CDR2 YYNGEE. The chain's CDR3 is CASGATGSTYEQYF. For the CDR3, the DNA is TGTGCCAGCGGAGCGACAGGGTCTACCTACGAGCAGTACTTC.

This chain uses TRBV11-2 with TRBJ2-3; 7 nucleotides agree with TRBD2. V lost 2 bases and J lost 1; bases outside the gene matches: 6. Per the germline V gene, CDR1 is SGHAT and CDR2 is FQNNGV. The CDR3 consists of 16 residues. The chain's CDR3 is CASSLSRGSGTDTQYF. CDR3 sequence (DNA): TGTGCCAGCAGCTTATCCCGCGGGAGTGGCACAGATACGCAGTATTTT. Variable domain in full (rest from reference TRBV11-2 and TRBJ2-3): EAGVAQSPRYKIIEKRQSVAFWCNPISGHATLYWYQQILGQGPKLLIQFQNNGVVDDSQLPKDRFSAERLKGVDSTLKIQPAKLEDSAVYLCASSLSRGSGTDTQYFGPGTRLTVL.

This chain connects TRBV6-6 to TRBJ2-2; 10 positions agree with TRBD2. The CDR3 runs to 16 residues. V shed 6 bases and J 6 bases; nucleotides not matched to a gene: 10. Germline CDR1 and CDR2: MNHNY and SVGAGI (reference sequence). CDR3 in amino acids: CASRALAGGPSGELFF. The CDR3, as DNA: TGTGCCAGCAGGGCGTTAGCGGGGGGCCCCTCCGGGGAGCTGTTTTTT.